Listed below are T cell receptor beta chains from one sample, sequenced in a study of blood T cell repertoires in COVID-19. The method was immunoSEQ multiplex PCR; TCRdb's version includes in-frame clones alone and lacks a portion of them. The table lists 250,000 to 350,000 clones, roughly nine tenths of them singletons. Sequencing was done on a sample of PBMCs or T cells enriched from blood (not recorded which). The receptors come from a woman aged 30 to 39 who had recovered from COVID-19. Both conserved end residues are trimmed from each CDR3. Size is omitted from some rows. Given values are once, few, many or a class for expanded clones.

clone_size	v_call	j_call	cdr3_aa
NA	TRBV10-3	TRBJ2-2	AISLDYAGELF
once	TRBV4-1	TRBJ2-7	ASSHSTGRKPYEQY
once	TRBV4-2	TRBJ2-7	ASSQDLRTSVSYEQY
NA	TRBV28	TRBJ1-3	ASSSLSGNTIY
once	TRBV7-2	TRBJ2-7	ASSSKGLAGGPGNEQY
NA	TRBV15	TRBJ2-3	ATSRETGFRDTQY
NA	TRBV4-3	TRBJ1-1	ASSQSRQVNTEAF
few	TRBV19	TRBJ1-5	ASSIPGSGQPQH
NA	TRBV5-1	TRBJ2-6	ASSSDSGANVLT
NA	TRBV18	TRBJ1-1	ASSPPGTVEAF
NA	TRBV7-3	TRBJ2-3	ASSFQGAGADTQY
NA	TRBV7-2	TRBJ2-1	ASTYIGGTGLNEQF
NA	TRBV28	TRBJ1-3	ASSAPGVPGNTIY
NA	TRBV4-2	TRBJ1-1	ASSHPQGDTEAF
NA	TRBV10-3	TRBJ2-7	AISELGGEQY
NA	TRBV27	TRBJ2-1	ASSPLAGGPYNEQF
NA	TRBV7-9	TRBJ1-3	ASSKQGAGNTIY
NA	TRBV7-8	TRBJ2-7	ASTPDRFYEQY
NA	TRBV4-1	TRBJ1-3	ASSQRMGQGYTIY
NA	TRBV7-2	TRBJ2-7	ASSSLDWGGQY
NA	TRBV7-2	TRBJ1-1	ASNIVANTEAF
NA	TRBV7-2	TRBJ1-2	ASSFGEGPGYT
NA	TRBV7-9	TRBJ2-5	ASSLQGAQETQY
once	TRBV7-3	TRBJ2-1	ASSFTSYNEQF
NA	TRBV14	TRBJ1-5	ASSLTGGSNQPQH
NA	TRBV3-1/TRBV3-2	TRBJ1-2	ASSQEIGEFWGYT
NA	TRBV18	TRBJ1-1	ASSKKGQLEAF
NA	TRBV7-2	TRBJ1-2	ASSFQQGDYGYT
NA	TRBV7-9	TRBJ2-7	ASSSRGGHEQY
NA	TRBV9	TRBJ2-7	ASSVGAGGFSYEQY
NA	TRBV19	TRBJ2-1	ASRPRPLDNEQF
NA	TRBV27	TRBJ1-5	ASSPTVHQPQH
NA	TRBV29-1	TRBJ2-1	SVLAGGSNEQF
few	TRBV21-1	TRBJ1-1	ASSAPGVGGDVHENTEAF
NA	TRBV18	TRBJ2-7	ASSPPTRESRN
NA	TRBV5-1	TRBJ2-7	ASSGGGTSSYEQY
NA	TRBV7-9	TRBJ1-3	ASSAQGYTIY
NA	TRBV3-1/TRBV3-2	TRBJ2-1	ASSQTSGGYNEQF
NA	TRBV3-1/TRBV3-2	TRBJ2-7	ASSILGVPYEQY
NA	TRBV19	TRBJ1-1	ASSIAHWGENTEAF
NA	TRBV12-5	TRBJ1-2	ASGLSTGTGGYGYT
NA	TRBV28	TRBJ1-1	ASSLGRGGTEAF
NA	TRBV19	TRBJ2-1	ASSLLAGGYFNNEQF
NA	TRBV27	TRBJ2-3	ASSFSWPGGTDTQY
once	TRBV7-8	TRBJ2-4	ASSLENRGAKNIQY